This entry lists 27 T cell receptor beta chains sequenced from one sample in a study of early T cells in non-severe SARS-CoV-2 infection. TCRdb re-called the 5' RACE reads through MiXCR, storing one row per CDR3 protein. This sample has fewer than 50,000 distinct CDR3 sequences, with approximately 6% found just once. The sample consisted of whole blood. The receptors stem from an adult who was a healthcare worker with PCR-confirmed SARS-CoV-2 infection or an uninfected control (not recorded which).

This clonotype was seen a handful of times. The chain is built from TRBV7-9 and TRBJ2-3, with 10 bases matching TRBD2. The CDR3 sequence is 16 residues long. V was pared by 4 bases and J by 4 bases, with 8 bases of the junction left unmatched. The germline CDR1 and CDR2 sequences are SEHNR and FQNEAQ (reference sequence). In nucleotides, the CDR3 is TGTGCCAGCAGCTGGGTTAGCGGGGGGAATGCAGATACGCAGTATTTT. It is translated as CASSWVSGGNADTQYF.

This clonotype was counted a few times. J is TRBJ2-1 and V is TRBV7-9; 8 bases map to TRBD2. The CDR3 is 14 residues long. Trimming at V came to 4 bases and at J to 3 bases, leaving 2 bases not matched to a gene. Germline CDR1 and CDR2: SEHNR and FQNEAQ (reference sequence). For the CDR3, the DNA is TGTGCCAGCAGCTCGGGGGGGAACTACAATGAGCAGTTCTTC. Its protein product is CASSSGGNYNEQFF.

This clonotype showed up just a few times. V usage is TRBV5-1 and J usage is TRBJ1-2, with D possibly TRBD1 on 5 matching bases. The CDR3 length is 15 residues. Trimming cost V 4 bases and J 1 base, with 14 bases left between them. Looked up from germline, CDR1 is SGHRS and CDR2 is YFSETQ. CDR3 region: CASSITGTDNYGYTF. CDR3 bases: TGCGCCAGCAGCATTACCGGGACGGATAACTATGGCTACACCTTC. Full variable domain (missing parts from reference TRBV5-1 and TRBJ1-2): KAGVTQTPRYLIKTRGQQVTLSCSPISGHRSVSWYQQTPGQGLQFLFEYFSETQRNKGNFPGRFSGRQFSNSRSEMNVSTLELGDSALYLCASSITGTDNYGYTFGSGTRLTVV.

At least ten counts were recorded for this clonotype. The chain couples TRBV29-1 to TRBJ1-2, with no clear D. CDR1 and CDR2 (germline): SQVTM, ANQGSEA. V was cut by 0 bases and J by 6 bases, with 11 bases left in between. This CDR3 has 13 amino acids. The CDR3 nucleotides read TGCAGCGTTGAAGAGTGGGCAGGTGATGGCTACACCTTC. Its translation is CSVEEWAGDGYTF.

This clonotype was detected many times. This chain links TRBV10-1 with TRBJ1-1; D is perhaps TRBD1 (5 bases). The CDR3 extends over 13 amino acids. V shed 6 bases and J shed 0 bases, with 8 bases lying between them. Germline CDR1 and CDR2: WNHNN and SYGVQD (reference sequence). The DNA of the CDR3 is TGCGCCAGCAGAAAGACAGTGAACACTGAAGCTTTCTTT. This codes for CASRKTVNTEAFF.

This clonotype was seen repeatedly, ten times or more. This chain uses TRBV20-1 with TRBJ1-5; D unclear. The CDR3 loop spans 12 amino acids. The germline V and J ends were trimmed by 6 bases and 2 bases, with 8 bases remaining between them. Germline V gene sequence: CDR1 DFQATT, CDR2 SNEGSKA (reference sequence). CDR3 DNA: TGCAGTGCGCTCGAAGGCAATCAGCCCCAGCATTTT. It translates to CSALEGNQPQHF.

This clonotype came up a few times. The chain is built from TRBV7-9 and TRBJ1-1; 10 positions match TRBD1. Germline lookup yields CDR1 SEHNR and CDR2 FQNEAQ (reference sequence). The CDR3 is 14 residues long. V gave up 4 bases and J gave up 3 bases; unmatched junction bases: 2. CDR3 in amino acids: CASSWDRGDTEAFF. Written as DNA, the CDR3 is TGTGCCAGCAGCTGGGACAGGGGAGACACTGAAGCTTTCTTT.

The rearrangement links TRBV5-1 to TRBJ2-7; TRBD2 matches at 7 bases. The germline gives CDR1 SGHRS, CDR2 YFSETQ. After removal of 0 bases from V and 3 bases from J, the junction contained 6 bases not matched to a gene. The CDR3 consists of 15 residues. CDR3 nucleotides: TGCGCCAGCAGCTTGGTGGGGACTACTATCTACGAGCAGTACTTC. Encoded protein: CASSLVGTTIYEQYF.

This clonotype was detected only a few times. The chain combines TRBV3-1 with TRBJ2-4, with a weak D call TRBD2 (6 bases). Trimming shortened V by 8 bases and J by 8 bases, and 13 bases separated the two germline ends. This CDR3 is 12 amino acids long. The germline V gene encodes CDR1 LGHDT and CDR2 YNNKEL (reference sequence). CDR3 in DNA: TGTGCCAGCTCCCGGTGGGGGGACATTCAGTACTTC. This codes for CASSRWGDIQYF.

CDR3 nucleotide sequence: TGTGCCAGCAGCCCGACTATTACTAGCACAGATACGCAGTATTTT. Translated: CASSPTITSTDTQYF. The V call is TRBV5-5, the J call TRBJ2-3, with a tentative D call TRBD2 (5 bases). Trimming shortened V by 4 bases and J by 0 bases, and 12 bases separated the two germline ends. Germline CDR1 SGHKS, CDR2 YYEKEE (reference sequence). The CDR3 totals 15 residues.

The chain joins TRBV4-3 to TRBJ1-1, with D possibly matching TRBD1 (5 bases). Per germline, CDR1 LGHNA and CDR2 YSLEER. The germline V and J ends were trimmed by 0 bases and 4 bases, with 9 bases remaining between them. The CDR3 length is 14 residues. CDR3 in DNA: TGCGCCAGCAGCCAAGAGGGGCTGGCCACTGAAGCTTTCTTT. Residues: CASSQEGLATEAFF.

This clonotype has only a few counts. J is TRBJ1-1 and V is TRBV5-1; D call uncertain. The V gene lost 0 bases and the J gene lost 1 base, with 10 bases spanning the gap. Germline CDR1 reads SGHRS; CDR2 reads YFSETQ. There are 15 residues in the CDR3. The CDR3 reads CASSLDGMGNTEAFF. The CDR3 DNA follows: TGCGCCAGCAGCTTGGACGGGATGGGGAACACTGAAGCTTTCTTT.

This clonotype was seen repeatedly, ten times or more. The chain uses TRBV6-5 and TRBJ2-7, with D possibly TRBD2 on 5 matching bases. The CDR3 has 14 amino acids. With 2 bases removed from V and 3 bases from J, the gap between germline ends came to 11 bases. Germline CDR1 and CDR2: MNHEY and SVGAGI. As DNA, the CDR3 is TGTGCCAGCAGTTACAGGCTGAGCGGCTACGAGCAGTACTTC. As protein: CASSYRLSGYEQYF.

This clonotype was seen only a few times. CDR3 nucleotides: TGTGCCAGCAGCCAAGGGCCCTACTCCTACAATGAGCAGTTCTTC. Encoded protein: CASSQGPYSYNEQFF. This chain connects TRBV14 to TRBJ2-1; D is unresolved. The germline CDR1 and CDR2 sequences are SGHDN and FVKESK. The CDR3 totals 15 residues. V was cut by 1 base and J by 0 bases, with 7 bases left in between.

J is TRBJ2-2 and V is TRBV18, with 9 bases that match TRBD1. V lost 4 bases to trimming and J lost 5 bases; unmatched junction nucleotides: 5. The CDR3 is 15 residues long. Germline V gene lookup returns CDR1 KGHSH and CDR2 LQKENI. The CDR3 loop reads CASSLLDRGTGELFF. CDR3 DNA: TGTGCCAGCTCACTACTGGACAGGGGAACCGGGGAGCTGTTTTTT. The variable domain in full, with the rest retrieved from reference TRBV18 and TRBJ2-2, is NAGVMQNPRHLVRRRGQEARLRCSPMKGHSHVYWYRQLPEEGLKFMVYLQKENIIDESGMPKERFSAEFPKEGPSILRIQQVVRGDSAAYFCASSLLDRGTGELFFGEGSRLTVL.

This chain uses TRBV27 with TRBJ2-5, with D unresolved. Germline CDR1 is MNHEY and CDR2 is SMNVEV (reference sequence). Trimming stripped 2 bases from V and 7 bases from J, with 11 bases between. The CDR3 contains 13 residues. The DNA of the CDR3 is TGTGCCAGCAGTTTAGGTCAGACTGGGACCCAGTACTTC. Its protein is CASSLGQTGTQYF.

This clonotype has a count of ten or more. The chain carries TRBV20-1 and TRBJ2-7; D might be TRBD1 (6 bases). With 3 bases removed from V and 3 bases from J, the gap between germline ends came to 21 bases. The CDR3 is 16 amino acids. Germline V gene data show CDR1 as DFQATT and CDR2 as SNEGSKA (reference sequence). The CDR3, as DNA: TGCAGTGCTAGGCCCCGAGGATCAGGGGCTGACTACGAGCAGTACTTC. Its protein product is CSARPRGSGADYEQYF.

The table lists this clonotype with many counts. The chain joins TRBV11-2 to TRBJ2-7; tentative D call: TRBD2 (5 bases). This CDR3 is 14 amino acids long. Trimming shortened V by 7 bases and J by 3 bases, and 16 bases separated the two germline ends. Germline V gives CDR1 SGHAT, CDR2 FQNNGV. CDR3: CASNTAGMSYEQYF. DNA for the CDR3: TGTGCCAGCAACACCGCGGGTATGAGCTACGAGCAGTACTTC.

The V and J genes are TRBV6-2 or TRBV6-3 and TRBJ2-3; D unresolved. Germline CDR1 is MNHEY and CDR2 is SVGEGT. Deletions cut 3 bases from V and 12 bases from J, with 13 bases between. CDR3 length: 12 residues. DNA for the CDR3: TGTGCCAGCAGTTATCCTCCTTTTTCCCAGTATTTT. Translating it yields CASSYPPFSQYF.

This clonotype appeared a few times. Just one base apart from a much larger clone, this may be a read error. The J gene is TRBJ2-5, the V gene TRBV19, with 10 bases aligning to TRBD2. This CDR3 spans 16 amino acids. Germline values: CDR1 LNHDA, CDR2 SQIVND (reference sequence). CDR3 nucleotide sequence: TGTGCCTGTAGTATTCAGCTAGCGGGAGCCCAAGAGACCCAGTACTTC. It translates to CACSIQLAGAQETQYF.

This clonotype was counted at least ten times. The chain joins TRBV6-6 to TRBJ2-7, with D possibly being TRBD2 (5 bases). Trimming stripped 7 bases from V and 12 bases from J, with 22 bases between. This CDR3 comprises 13 residues. CDR1 is MNHNY, CDR2 SVGAGI, per germline (reference sequence). CDR3 protein: CASTESGSGEWYF. The DNA of the CDR3 is TGTGCCAGCACCGAGTCGGGGAGCGGAGAGTGGTACTTC.

In its sample, this clonotype was seen a few times. This rearrangement joins TRBV11-2 to TRBJ2-5; 11 nucleotides line up with TRBD1. This CDR3 comprises 18 residues. With 6 bases clipped from V and 2 bases from J, the junction kept 14 bases outside the gene matches. The V gene's germline CDR1 is SGHAT and CDR2 FQNNGV. The CDR3 region has the DNA TGTGCCAGCAGTTATACACTCGGGACAGGGGGTCGACAAGAGACCCAGTACTTC. It translates to CASSYTLGTGGRQETQYF.

This clonotype occurred a few times. This sequence joins TRBV12-3 or TRBV12-4 and TRBJ1-2; 11 bases fit TRBD1. Trimming at V came to 5 bases and at J to 2 bases, leaving 7 bases not matched to a gene. The CDR3 totals 16 residues. The CDR3 loop reads CASSNDRTGGNYGYTF. The CDR3 nucleotides are TGTGCCAGCAGTAACGACCGGACAGGGGGCAACTATGGCTACACCTTC.

In its sample, this clonotype was seen a few times. The rearrangement uses TRBV24-1 and TRBJ2-3; D is possibly TRBD1 or TRBD2 (6 bases each). The CDR3 is 14 amino acids. V dropped 5 bases and J dropped 2 bases, with 10 bases sitting between them. CDR1 and CDR2 from the germline V gene are KGHDR and SFDVKD. The CDR3 sequence: CATSVGGLTDTQYF. The CDR3 nucleotides are TGTGCCACCAGTGTGGGGGGCCTCACAGATACGCAGTATTTT.

The sample holds a few counts of this clonotype. CDR3: CSARDAIVQTQYF. The DNA of the CDR3 is TGCAGTGCTAGAGATGCGATAGTTCAGACCCAGTACTTC. The V gene is TRBV20-1, the J gene TRBJ2-5, with D uncertain. Germline loops: CDR1 DFQATT, CDR2 SNEGSKA (reference sequence). Trimming left V 0 bases short and J 6 bases short, with 11 bases between. The CDR3 spans 13 residues.

This clonotype was recorded at least ten times. This chain links TRBV6-5 with TRBJ1-1, with TRBD1 matching 9 bases. The CDR3 is 13 residues long. The germline V gene has CDR1 MNHEY and CDR2 SVGAGI. With V trimmed by 2 bases and J by 8 bases, 3 bases remained unmatched. CDR3 in DNA: TGTGCCAGCAGTTACCCCGGGACAGGGGAAGCTTTCTTT. Protein: CASSYPGTGEAFF.

This clonotype was observed at least ten times. The V gene is TRBV7-3, the J gene TRBJ2-3; D not resolved. V shed 5 bases and J shed 2 bases, with 8 bases lying between them. This CDR3 is 13 amino acids long. Germline lookup yields CDR1 SGHTA and CDR2 FQGTGA. CDR3 region: CASSLGFTDTQYF. The CDR3 DNA reads TGTGCCAGCAGCCTAGGGTTCACAGATACGCAGTATTTT.